This entry concerns a single T cell receptor beta chain. The data originate from a study of sequential checkpoint blockade in melanoma. The sample's treatment: randomized to nivolumab then ipilimumab (arm A) or the reverse (arm B). PBMC sorting kept live CD3+CD8+ cells without CD19 or CD56. Germline CDR1 reads SGDLS; CDR2 reads YYNGEE. The CDR3 length is 15 residues. Trimming took 4 bases from V and 3 from J, leaving 16 bases between them. Assay: immunoSEQ multiplex PCR; the TCRdb copy retains only in-frame clones and omits some. This sample carries some 11,000 clones, under 85% of them seen once, and the ten largest clones take around 11%.

The specimen was CD8+ T cells sorted from blood (inferred from file names), collected from a patient given nivolumab and ipilimumab in sequence. The clonotype comes from a human donor with melanoma. The chain uses TRBV9 and TRBJ1-1; tentatively, D is TRBD1 (6 bases). CDR3 sequence reads: CASSPRGGAYTEAFF. CDR3 nucleotides: TGTGCCAGCAGCCCCCGGGGGGGCGCATACACTGAAGCTTTCTTT.